Shown below are 17 T cell receptor beta chains from a single sample sequenced in a study of PD-L1 blockade in urothelial cancer. Documented time point: peripheral blood 6 weeks after treatment start. Sequencing was performed with immunoSEQ multiplex PCR; in TCRdb, only in-frame clones are kept and a portion is missing. The data contain 30,000 or so clones, 89% of them singletons. Sample: PBMCs, taken around atezolizumab (anti-PD-L1) treatment. These receptor sequences come from a man older than 75 with urothelial cancer.

The V and J genes are TRBV6-5 and TRBJ2-7; 7 positions agree with TRBD1. J gave up 6 bases and V 6 bases, and 11 bases lay outside the gene matches. The CDR3 is 14 residues long. The germline gives CDR1 MNHEY, CDR2 SVGAGI. Here the CDR3 reads CASRPTGTAAEQYF. In DNA, the CDR3 is TGTGCCAGCAGACCTACCGGGACAGCCGCCGAGCAGTACTTC.

Here the CDR3 reads CASSQDPRGEYGYTF. CDR3 nucleotides: TGTGCCAGCAGCCAAGATCCCAGGGGAGAGTATGGCTACACCTTC. The J gene is TRBJ1-2, the V gene TRBV4-2, with TRBD1 as a possible D gene (6 bases). The CDR3 length is 15 residues. Between the trimmed V and J ends, which lost 0 bases and 5 bases, there was a span of 13 bases. CDR1 is LGHNA and CDR2 is YNFKEQ in the germline V gene.

The chain has TRBV25-1 and TRBJ2-3; D may be TRBD1 (5 bases). The germline V gene encodes CDR1 MGHDK and CDR2 SYGVNS. The CDR3 runs to 16 residues. V gave up 1 base and J gave up 1 base, with 12 bases separating them. The chain's CDR3 is CASSESPGMGTDTQYF. Written as DNA, the CDR3 is TGTGCCAGCAGTGAATCTCCAGGGATGGGCACAGATACGCAGTATTTT. Combining the CDR3 with reference TRBV25-1 and TRBJ2-3 gives the whole variable domain EADIYQTPRYLVIGTGKKITLECSQTMGHDKMYWYQQDPGMELHLIHYSYGVNSTEKGDLSSESTVSRIRTEHFPLTLESARPSHTSQYLCASSESPGMGTDTQYFGPGTRLTVL.

This clone has just one count. The genes are TRBV6-1 and TRBJ1-1; 7 bases match TRBD1. The germline CDR1 and CDR2 sequences are MNHNS and SASEGT. CDR3 size: 17 residues. Unmatched junction bases numbered 10, after V lost 0 bases and J lost 3 bases. DNA for the CDR3: TGTGCCAGCAGTGAAGCATCGATGTCCAGGGGGTACACTGAAGCTTTCTTT. Translated: CASSEASMSRGYTEAFF.

V and J are TRBV27 and TRBJ2-5, with 10 bases fitting TRBD1. The CDR3 spans 18 residues. With V trimmed by 5 bases and J by 2 bases, 14 bases remained unmatched. Germline V gene data show CDR1 as MNHEY and CDR2 as SMNVEV (reference sequence). CDR3 sequence: CASSPYRDRGINQETQYF. CDR3 in DNA: TGTGCCAGCAGTCCCTACAGGGACAGGGGTATTAATCAAGAGACCCAGTACTTC.

The chain links TRBV4-3 to TRBJ2-1; TRBD1 agrees at 11 bases. Germline loops: CDR1 LGHNA, CDR2 YSLEER. V was pared by 5 bases and J by 6 bases, with 12 bases of the junction left unmatched. The CDR3 is 17 residues long. DNA for the CDR3: TGCGCCAGCAGCAGGGACAGGGGGACCGGCCCTCCCAATGAGCAGTTCTTC. Its protein is CASSRDRGTGPPNEQFF.

The rearrangement links TRBV5-1 to TRBJ2-1; 14 bases are shared with TRBD2. Losses at the gene ends were 4 bases for V and 7 bases for J; bases not matched to a gene: 7. This CDR3 spans 16 amino acids. Germline CDR1 reads SGHRS; CDR2 reads YFSETQ. CDR3 protein: CASSTGGTSGSNEQFF. CDR3 sequence (DNA): TGCGCCAGCAGCACAGGCGGGACTAGCGGGAGTAATGAGCAGTTCTTC.

The chain uses TRBV18 and TRBJ2-3, with TRBD2 identical over 7 bases. CDR3 length: 14 residues. Germline V gene data show CDR1 as KGHSH and CDR2 as LQKENI. The junction had 1 base not matched to a gene; V was cut back by 4 bases and J by 0 bases. For the CDR3, the DNA is TGTGCCAGCTCACGGGAGGGGAGCACAGATACGCAGTATTTT. Protein product: CASSREGSTDTQYF.

This chain joins TRBV6-1 and TRBJ1-3; D unclear. CDR3 length: 14 amino acids. Germline V gene sequence: CDR1 MNHNS, CDR2 SASEGT. The germline V and J ends were trimmed by 6 bases and 0 bases, with 9 bases remaining between them. The CDR3 sequence is CASRSLISGNTIYF. The CDR3 DNA is TGTGCCAGCAGGAGTCTAATCTCTGGAAACACCATATATTTT.

The chain joins TRBV28 to TRBJ2-3, with unresolved D. Germline loops: CDR1 MDHEN, CDR2 SYDVKM. V was trimmed by 3 bases and J by 3 bases, leaving 7 bases between them. This CDR3 spans 13 amino acids. DNA for the CDR3: TGTGCCAGCAGTTTCCCTAGGACAGATACGCAGTATTTT. Amino acids: CASSFPRTDTQYF.

The chain couples TRBV5-6 to TRBJ2-7, with D perhaps matching TRBD1 (5 bases). Between the trimmed V and J ends, which lost 0 bases and 5 bases, there was a span of 15 bases. This CDR3 has 15 amino acids. Germline-derived CDR1 and CDR2 are SGHDT and YYEEEE. For the CDR3, the DNA is TGTGCCAGCAGCTTGGCTTGGCAGGGTAGGGACGAGCAGTACTTC. It translates to CASSLAWQGRDEQYF.

CDR3 residues: CAWSVRQAWAYEQYF. The CDR3 nucleotides are TGTGCCTGGAGTGTACGGCAGGCCTGGGCGTACGAGCAGTACTTC. The V and J genes are TRBV30 and TRBJ2-7; no reliable D call. The V end lost 0 bases, the J end lost 4 bases, and 16 bases lay between the germline ends. CDR1 and CDR2 (germline): GTSNPN, SVGIG (reference sequence). The CDR3 spans 15 residues.

The chain combines TRBV11-3 with TRBJ1-1; D uncertain. V was pared by 1 base and J by 1 base, with 7 bases between. CDR1 and CDR2 from the germline V gene are SGHNT and YENEEA. The CDR3 loop spans 14 amino acids. The CDR3 protein is CASSLGAGNTEAFF. CDR3 DNA sequence: TGTGCCAGCAGCTTAGGGGCAGGGAACACTGAAGCTTTCTTT.

The rearrangement joins TRBV12-5 to TRBJ2-1, with D maybe TRBD2 (5 bases). The V end lost 0 bases, the J end lost 2 bases, and 17 bases lay between the germline ends. The length of the CDR3 is 18 residues. CDR1 is LGHNT, CDR2 FRNRAP, per germline. CDR3 DNA: TGTGCTAGTGGTTTGGTACATGGGTCGGGGTTGACCTACAATGAGCAGTTCTTC. This gives the protein CASGLVHGSGLTYNEQFF.

The chain combines TRBV27 with TRBJ1-5; the D gene is possibly TRBD1 (5 bases). The V gene lost 4 bases and the J gene lost 4 bases, with 8 bases spanning the gap. The CDR3 length is 13 residues. Germline V gene sequence: CDR1 MNHEY, CDR2 SMNVEV (reference sequence). CDR3 coding DNA: TGTGCCAGCAGTTATGACAGAAATCAGCCCCAGCATTTT. This encodes CASSYDRNQPQHF.

The chain joins TRBV10-3 to TRBJ2-7; 10 nucleotides line up with TRBD2. This CDR3 has 15 amino acids. CDR1 and CDR2 from the germline V gene are ENHRY and SYGVKD. Trimming removed 3 bases from V and 6 bases from J; junction bases left unmatched: 8. Here the CDR3 reads CAISDSSGSPREQYF. The CDR3 DNA follows: TGTGCCATCAGTGACTCTAGCGGGAGCCCTCGCGAGCAGTACTTC.

This chain connects TRBV6-5 to TRBJ2-7; maybe TRBD2 (6 bases). V was clipped by 5 bases and J by 2 bases, with 13 bases between them. This CDR3 comprises 14 residues. Germline CDR1 reads MNHEY; CDR2 reads SVGAGI. The CDR3 bases are TGTGCCAGCAGTCCCTCCGGGAGAACCTACGAGCAGTACTTC. Its protein product is CASSPSGRTYEQYF.